The clone carrying this T cell receptor (beta chain) was seen repeatedly, ten times or more. Its specificity is unknown. V shed 7 bases and J 6 bases; nucleotides not matched to a gene: 8. The CDR3 has 14 amino acids. CDR1 is MNHEY and CDR2 is SVGAGI in the germline V gene. This specimen belongs to a study of T cells in Graves' hyperthyroidism and ophthalmopathy. Study observations and caveats: Most clonotypes that expanded in the thyroid above 0.001 also showed up in blood.

The source material, RNA transcripts, was used to amplify TCR beta CDR3 regions. The HTBI primer set was used in a first-round RT-PCR of the TCR CDR3. Using its own MiXCR run on the multiplex PCR reads, TCRdb lists one record per CDR3 protein. The sample has under 400,000 distinct CDR3 sequences; 15% to 20% are singletons. Ophthalmopathy patients had Clinical Activity Score at least 3, NOSPECS grade at least 4, duration under 3 months. Source material for PBMCs was 10 ml fresh peripheral blood. This receptor was obtained from a middle-aged woman with Graves' ophthalmopathy. The chain joins TRBV6-5 to TRBJ1-2, with TRBD1 matching 10 bases. The sample was blood. The CDR3 loop reads CASTPSGTGDGYTF. The CDR3 DNA reads TGTGCCAGCACCCCATCCGGGACAGGGGATGGCTACACCTTC.